This paragraph covers one TCR beta chain sequence. The CDR3 has 14 amino acids. CDR1 SSHAT and CDR2 FNYEAQ come from the germline V gene (reference sequence). V lost 5 bases to trimming and J lost 5 bases; unmatched junction nucleotides: 7. This sample was included in a study of CD8+ T cells in alopecia areata. Study summary: The protocol delivered tofacitinib for 6 to 18 months, then withdrew it for 6 months.

Extracted RNA was reverse transcribed, and the resulting cDNA served as sequencing template. Libraries were prepared by immunoSEQ multiplex PCR; TCRdb keeps only in-frame clonotypes and omits some of them. Here the sample spans roughly 200,000 clones, 63% being singletons. The sequence was collected from a human donor with alopecia areata. V and J are TRBV7-7 and TRBJ2-3; the match to TRBD2 covers 7 bases. Source: CD4+ T cells sorted from blood, taken at week 0. This CDR3 is CASSKSGVVDTQYF. The CDR3 DNA sequence: TGTGCCAGCAGCAAAAGCGGGGTGGTAGATACGCAGTATTTT.